This entry lists 9 T cell receptor beta chains sequenced from one sample in a study of T cell clonality in common variable immunodeficiency (dated by TCRdb to the mid-2010s). The receptor library was made with the immunoSEQ multiplex PCR assay. TCRdb retrieved this table from immuneACCESS and kept in-frame rearrangements only. Not all clones are present; in checked studies, unresolved V genes account for under half, and no reason is known for the remainder. The sample features tens of thousands of clones, and none is a singleton. 8% to 13% of the sample comes from the top ten. Sequencing was carried out using peripheral blood mononuclear cells. Receptors originate from a person aged 18 to 70 in good health.

This clone occurred many times. With the read ending 3 residues before the CDR3 end, the germline J gene is used to fill in that end. The chain carries TRBV30 and TRBJ1-6; 7 nucleotides align to TRBD1. The CDR3 totals 13 residues. Germline V gene lookup returns CDR1 GTSNPN and CDR2 SVGIG (reference sequence). V was clipped by 3 bases and J by 8 bases; unmatched bases: 4. The CDR3 loop is CAWRTGSYSPLHF. CDR3 DNA (partial): TGTGCCTGGAGGACAGGGTCATATTCACCC.

This clone was picked up many times. The read ends 3 residues shy of where the CDR3 ends; the end is completed using the germline J gene. The chain is built from TRBV5-1 and TRBJ2-1; D is uncertain. CDR1 SGHRS and CDR2 YFSETQ come from the germline V gene. This CDR3 has 16 residues. V shed 2 bases and J shed 4 bases, with 16 bases lying between them. Partial CDR3 DNA: TGCGCCAGCAGCTTCCAGACTGGCCACCTTTACAATGAG. As protein: CASSFQTGHLYNE. The CDR3, in full, reads CASSFQTGHLYNEQFF. The variable domain in full, completed from reference TRBV5-1 and TRBJ2-1, reads KAGVTQTPRYLIKTRGQQVTLSCSPISGHRSVSWYQQTPGQGLQFLFEYFSETQRNKGNFPGRFSGRQFSNSRSEMNVSTLELGDSALYLCASSFQTGHLYNEQFFGPGTRLTVL.

In its sample, this clone was seen many times. The read falls 3 residues short of the CDR3 end, and the missing part is taken from the germline J gene. The chain is built from TRBV7-8 and TRBJ2-7; 8 bases fit TRBD1. V lost 7 bases and J lost 5; bases outside the gene matches: 4. The CDR3 covers 12 residues. Germline values: CDR1 SGHVS, CDR2 FQNEAQ. The sequenced CDR3 bases are TGTGCCAGCACCACGACAGGGGACGAG. Amino acids: CASTTTGDE. The full CDR3 is CASTTTGDEQYF.

This clone was seen at least ten times. The CDR3 goes on 3 residues after the read ends, and that part is filled in from the germline J gene. V gene TRBV20-1 combines with J gene TRBJ2-7, with 12 bases identical to TRBD2. Germline loops: CDR1 DFQATT, CDR2 SNEGSKA (reference sequence). J gave up 6 bases and V 2 bases, and 2 bases lay outside the gene matches. This CDR3 comprises 13 residues. CDR3: CSARPLAGGEQYF. The sequenced part of the CDR3 DNA is TGCAGTGCTAGACCACTAGCGGGAGGCGAG.

This clone has a count of ten or more. The read is 3 residues too short to cover the CDR3 end, so that end is filled in from the germline J gene. The chain combines TRBV20-1 with TRBJ1-3; TRBD1 aligns across 7 bases. This CDR3 contains 16 residues. Germline-derived CDR1 and CDR2 are DFQATT and SNEGSKA (reference sequence). V shed 3 bases, J shed 4 bases, and the junction held 12 bases outside the gene matches. The CDR3 here is CSASAQQGIMGNTIYF. CDR3 bases read: TGCAGTGCTAGCGCCCAACAGGGGATAATGGGAAACACC.

In its sample, this clone was seen many times. The observed sequence ends 3 residues before the CDR3 terminus, with the missing tail filled in from the germline J gene. The V and J genes are TRBV20-1 and TRBJ1-1; 8 positions agree with TRBD1. The CDR3 spans 13 residues. Germline V CDR1 and CDR2: DFQATT, SNEGSKA (reference sequence). Unmatched junction bases numbered 7, after V lost 6 bases and J lost 4 bases. The DNA read from the CDR3 is TGCAGTGCCGCCCCGACAGGGGTCACTGAA. Protein: CSAAPTGVTE. From start to end, the CDR3 is CSAAPTGVTEAFF.

In its sample, this clone was seen many times. With the read ending 3 residues before the CDR3 end, the germline J gene is used to fill in that end. V gene TRBV5-5 combines with J gene TRBJ2-5; D is possibly TRBD1 (6 bases). The germline V gene has CDR1 SGHKS and CDR2 YYEKEE (reference sequence). V was pared by 3 bases and J by 3 bases, with 9 bases between. CDR3 length equals 13 residues. Here the CDR3 reads CASSWGQEETQYF. Partial CDR3 DNA: TGTGCCAGCAGCTGGGGACAAGAAGAGACC.

This clone has at least ten counts. The sequenced CDR3 bases are TGTGCCACCAGCAGAGCGGTGAACACTGAA. Its protein product is CATSRAVNTE. The full CDR3 reads CATSRAVNTEAFF. The chain recombines TRBV15 with TRBJ1-1; D unclear. Sequencing ends 3 residues short of the CDR3 end; the germline J gene provides the rest. V gave up 1 base and J gave up 0 bases, with 3 bases separating them. The CDR3 runs 13 residues. The V gene's germline CDR1 is LNHNV and CDR2 YYDKDF (reference sequence).

This clone appeared many times. The CDR3 goes on 3 residues after the read ends, and that part is filled in from the germline J gene. V and J are TRBV28 and TRBJ2-1, with D maybe TRBD2 (6 bases). Germline CDR1 MDHEN, CDR2 SYDVKM. Between the trimmed V and J ends, which lost 8 bases and 4 bases, there was a span of 15 bases. This CDR3 spans 14 amino acids. CDR3 residues: CASGAGTSYNEQFF. The covered CDR3 bases are TGTGCCAGCGGCGCAGGGACTTCTTACAATGAG.